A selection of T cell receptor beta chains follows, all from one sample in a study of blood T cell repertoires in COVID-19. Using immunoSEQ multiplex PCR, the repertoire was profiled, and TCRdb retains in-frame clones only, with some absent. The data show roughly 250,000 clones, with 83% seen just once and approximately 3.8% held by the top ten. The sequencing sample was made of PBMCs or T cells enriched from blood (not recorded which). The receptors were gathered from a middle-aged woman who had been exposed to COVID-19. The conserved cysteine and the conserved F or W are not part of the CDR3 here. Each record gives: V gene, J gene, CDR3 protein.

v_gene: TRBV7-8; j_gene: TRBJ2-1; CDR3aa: ASKQGPSYNEQF
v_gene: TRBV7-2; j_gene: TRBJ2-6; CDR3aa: ASSVQVTSGANVLT
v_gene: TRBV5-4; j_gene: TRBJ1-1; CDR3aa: ASSLGGQILNTEAF
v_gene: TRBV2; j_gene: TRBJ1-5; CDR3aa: ASRLRDSFNQPQH
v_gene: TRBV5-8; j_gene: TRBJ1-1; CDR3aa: ASSLFRLLNTEAF
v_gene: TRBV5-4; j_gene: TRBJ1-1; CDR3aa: ASRGPGGPMNTEAF
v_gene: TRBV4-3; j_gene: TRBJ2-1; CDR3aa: ASSQIPTGEGEQF
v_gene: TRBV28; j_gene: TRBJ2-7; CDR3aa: ASSSGQFEQY
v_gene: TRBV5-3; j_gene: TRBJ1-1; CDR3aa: ARSPRDRGLRAF
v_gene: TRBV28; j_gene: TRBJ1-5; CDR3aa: ASSPQGTENQPQH
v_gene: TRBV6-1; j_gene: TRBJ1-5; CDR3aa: ASSDTQHSNQPQH
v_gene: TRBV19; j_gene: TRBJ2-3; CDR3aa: ASSMTSGADTQY
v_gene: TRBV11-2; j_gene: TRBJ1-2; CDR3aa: ASSQGQLIAGYT
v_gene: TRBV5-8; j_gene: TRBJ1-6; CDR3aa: ASSLLAQGARNSPLH
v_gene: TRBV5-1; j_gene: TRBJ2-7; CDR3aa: ASSPLSGAGVEQY
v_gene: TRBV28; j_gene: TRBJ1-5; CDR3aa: ASSSARYNQPQH
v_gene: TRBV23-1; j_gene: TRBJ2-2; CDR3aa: ASSQSHQGADGGELF
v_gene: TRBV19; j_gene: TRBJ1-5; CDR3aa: ASSTPGQGSNQPQH
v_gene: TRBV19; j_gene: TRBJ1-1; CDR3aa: ASSIHTRGQGWGAF